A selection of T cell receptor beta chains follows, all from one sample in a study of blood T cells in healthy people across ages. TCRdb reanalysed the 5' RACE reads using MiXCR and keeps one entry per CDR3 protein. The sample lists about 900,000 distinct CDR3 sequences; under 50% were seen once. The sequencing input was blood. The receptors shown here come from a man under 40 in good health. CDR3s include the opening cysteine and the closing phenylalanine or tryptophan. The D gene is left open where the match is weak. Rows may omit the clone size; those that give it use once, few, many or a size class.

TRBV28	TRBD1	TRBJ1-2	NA	CASSPRGPDYGYTF	TGTGCCAGCAGTCCCAGGGGGCCCGACTATGGCTACACCTTC
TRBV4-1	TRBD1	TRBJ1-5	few	CASRHIGQGRQPQHF	TGCGCCAGCAGACACATCGGACAGGGACGGCAGCCCCAGCATTTT
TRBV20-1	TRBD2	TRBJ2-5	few	CSARPFSGGMETQYF	TGCAGTGCTAGACCATTTAGCGGGGGAATGGAGACCCAGTACTTC
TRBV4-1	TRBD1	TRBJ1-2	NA	CASSQPVSRGFGYTF	TGCGCCAGCAGCCAACCAGTTAGCAGGGGGTTCGGCTACACCTTC
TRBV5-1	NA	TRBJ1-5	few	CASSLVGGDGQPQHF	TGCGCCAGCAGCTTGGTGGGAGGGGATGGGCAGCCCCAGCATTTT
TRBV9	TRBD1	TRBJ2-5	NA	CASTPGGMQETQYF	TGTGCCAGCACCCCAGGGGGCATGCAAGAGACCCAGTACTTC
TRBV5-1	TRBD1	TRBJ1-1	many	CASSLASGRGLTEAFF	TGCGCCAGCAGCTTGGCCTCGGGCAGGGGGCTAACTGAAGCTTTCTTT
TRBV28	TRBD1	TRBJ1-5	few	CASTTGTGWTQPQHF	TGTGCCAGCACCACCGGGACAGGGTGGACTCAGCCCCAGCATTTT
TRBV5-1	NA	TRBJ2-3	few	CASRLQGDFSTDTQYF	TGCGCCAGCAGGTTACAGGGAGACTTTAGCACAGATACGCAGTATTTT
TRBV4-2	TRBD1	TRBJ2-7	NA	CASSRGTGVSYEQYF	TGTGCCAGCAGCCGGGGTACAGGGGTTTCCTACGAGCAGTACTTC
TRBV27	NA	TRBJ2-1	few	CASTRGPSYNEQFF	TGTGCCAGCACACGCGGACCCTCCTACAATGAGCAGTTCTTC
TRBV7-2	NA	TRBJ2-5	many	CASSLRPAQETQYF	TGTGCCAGCAGCTTAAGGCCAGCGCAAGAGACCCAGTACTTC
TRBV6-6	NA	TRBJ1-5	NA	CASSPSTGSNQPQHF	TGTGCCAGCAGTCCCTCGACCGGGAGCAATCAGCCCCAGCATTTT
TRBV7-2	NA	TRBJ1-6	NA	CASSITVISYNSPLHF	TGTGCCAGCAGCATAACAGTGATTTCCTATAATTCACCCCTCCACTTT
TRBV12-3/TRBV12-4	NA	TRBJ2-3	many	CASSSTVDTQYF	TGTGCCAGCAGTTCCACGGTAGATACGCAGTATTTT
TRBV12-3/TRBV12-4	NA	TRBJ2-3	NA	CASLGDSSASTDTQYF	TGTGCCAGCCTTGGAGACTCCTCCGCAAGCACAGATACGCAGTATTTT
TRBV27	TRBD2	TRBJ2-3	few	CASSRVTSGGLTDTQYF	TGTGCCAGCAGCCGAGTTACTAGCGGGGGACTCACAGATACGCAGTATTTT
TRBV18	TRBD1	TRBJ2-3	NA	CASSPPGQGPTDTQYF	TGTGCCAGCTCACCGCCGGGACAGGGACCCACAGATACGCAGTATTTT
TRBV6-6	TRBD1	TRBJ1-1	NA	CASSPPGQVSEAFF	TGTGCCAGCAGTCCCCCGGGACAGGTTTCTGAAGCTTTCTTT
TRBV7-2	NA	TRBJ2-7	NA	CASSLLFGGYEQYF	TGTGCCAGCAGCTTATTGTTCGGGGGCTACGAGCAGTACTTC
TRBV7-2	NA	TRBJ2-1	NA	CASSLGAYEYLSSYNEQFF	TGTGCCAGCAGCTTAGGGGCATATGAGTATCTGAGCTCCTACAATGAGCAGTTCTTC
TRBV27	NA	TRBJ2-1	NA	CASSGNSDEQFF	TGTGCCAGCAGTGGCAACAGCGATGAGCAGTTCTTC
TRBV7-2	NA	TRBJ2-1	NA	CASSRDRNSYNEQFF	TGTGCCAGCAGCCGGGACCGTAACTCCTACAATGAGCAGTTCTTC
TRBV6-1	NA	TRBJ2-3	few	CASSASGTDTQYF	TGTGCCTCCTCGGCCTCAGGCACAGATACGCAGTATTTT
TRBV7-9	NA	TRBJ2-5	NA	CASSLASSVETQYF	TGTGCCAGCAGCTTAGCTAGCTCAGTAGAGACCCAGTACTTC
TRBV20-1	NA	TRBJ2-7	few	CSASLPWRGSYEQYF	TGCAGTGCTAGCTTGCCTTGGAGAGGGTCCTACGAGCAGTACTTC
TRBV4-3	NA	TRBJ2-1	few	CASSQESGRYSYNEQFF	TGCGCCAGCAGCCAAGAATCAGGAAGATACTCCTACAATGAGCAGTTCTTC
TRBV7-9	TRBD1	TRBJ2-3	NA	CASSETGGDAQYF	TGTGCCAGCAGCGAGACAGGGGGCGATGCGCAGTATTTT
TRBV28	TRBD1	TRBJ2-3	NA	CASSLTAGQGTDTQYF	TGTGCCAGCAGCTTGACCGCGGGACAGGGCACAGATACGCAGTATTTT
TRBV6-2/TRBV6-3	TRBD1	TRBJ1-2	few	CASSYSSWGQAEYGYTF	TGTGCCAGCAGTTACTCATCTTGGGGACAGGCGGAATATGGCTACACCTTC
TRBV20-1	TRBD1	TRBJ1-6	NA	CSARPEQGAAYNSPLHF	TGCAGTGCTAGGCCGGAGCAGGGGGCGGCCTATAATTCACCCCTCCACTTT
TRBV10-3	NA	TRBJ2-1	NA	CAISDIGGEGSYNEQFF	TGTGCCATCAGTGACATAGGGGGGGAAGGCTCCTACAATGAGCAGTTCTTC
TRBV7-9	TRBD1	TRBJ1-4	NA	CASGWIQGIEKLFF	TGTGCCAGCGGATGGATACAGGGGATTGAAAAACTGTTTTTT
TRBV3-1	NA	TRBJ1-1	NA	CASSHSGGGTEAFF	TGTGCCAGCAGCCATTCGGGGGGGGGCACTGAAGCTTTCTTT
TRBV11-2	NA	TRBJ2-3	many	CASSISGFKETQYF	TGTGCCAGCAGCATTAGCGGCTTTAAAGAGACGCAGTATTTT
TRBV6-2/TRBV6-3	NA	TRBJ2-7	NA	CASSLRTNQYF	TGTGCCAGCAGTCTACGGACAAACCAGTACTTC
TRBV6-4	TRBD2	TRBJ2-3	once	CASSPAGTSGPDTRYF	TGTGCCAGTAGCCCCGCCGGGACTAGTGGACCAGATACGCGGTATTTT
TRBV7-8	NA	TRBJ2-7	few	CASSLIVEQYF	TGTGCCAGCAGCTTAATTGTCGAGCAGTACTTC
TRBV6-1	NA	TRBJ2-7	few	CASIINLNEQYF	TGTGCCAGCATCATCAATTTGAACGAGCAGTACTTC
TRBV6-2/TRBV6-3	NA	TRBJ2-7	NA	CASSPRGTSSYEQYF	TGTGCCAGCAGCCCCCGGGGGACGAGCTCCTACGAGCAGTACTTC
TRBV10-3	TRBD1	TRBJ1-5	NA	CAISAQGPGNQPQHF	TGTGCCATCAGTGCACAGGGGCCTGGCAATCAGCCCCAGCATTTT
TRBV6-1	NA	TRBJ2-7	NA	CAVGSDGEQYF	TGTGCCGTGGGAAGTGATGGCGAGCAGTACTTC